This T cell receptor (beta chain) derives from a study of OX40 agonist ivuxolimab in advanced cancers. Here immunoSEQ multiplex PCR was the method, and the copy in TCRdb shows in-frame clones only, minus some. The table includes about 25,000 clones, about 86% detected once. V was trimmed by 3 bases and J by 3 bases, leaving 15 bases between them. Per the germline V gene, CDR1 is MNHEY and CDR2 is SMNVEV (reference sequence). The CDR3 sequence is 15 residues long. Sequencing used CD4+ or CD8+ T cells sorted from blood, obtained in a trial of the OX40 agonist ivuxolimab. This chain joins TRBV27 and TRBJ2-7, with D possibly being TRBD2 (5 bases). The sequence was collected from an adult with an advanced solid tumor such as melanoma, head and neck, liver or kidney cancer. The CDR3 DNA follows: TGTGCCAGCAGTTTGAGCGACGTCGGGATCTACGAGCAGTACTTC. The encoded protein is CASSLSDVGIYEQYF.